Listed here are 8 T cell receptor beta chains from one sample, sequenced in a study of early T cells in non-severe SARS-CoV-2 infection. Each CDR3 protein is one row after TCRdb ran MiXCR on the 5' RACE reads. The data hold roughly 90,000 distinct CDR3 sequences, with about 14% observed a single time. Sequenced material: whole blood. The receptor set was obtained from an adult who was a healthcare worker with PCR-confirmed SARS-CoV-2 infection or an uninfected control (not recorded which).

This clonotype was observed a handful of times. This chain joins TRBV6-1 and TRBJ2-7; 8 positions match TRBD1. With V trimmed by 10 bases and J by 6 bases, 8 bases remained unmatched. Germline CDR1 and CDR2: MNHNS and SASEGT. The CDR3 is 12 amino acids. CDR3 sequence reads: CATDRGPGEQYF. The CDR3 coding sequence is TGTGCCACTGACAGGGGACCGGGCGAGCAGTACTTC.

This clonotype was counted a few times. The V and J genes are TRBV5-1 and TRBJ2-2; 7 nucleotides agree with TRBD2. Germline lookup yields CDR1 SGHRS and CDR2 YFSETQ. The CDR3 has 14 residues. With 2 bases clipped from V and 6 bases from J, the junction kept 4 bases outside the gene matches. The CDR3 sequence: CASSLPSGAGELFF. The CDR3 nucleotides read TGCGCCAGCAGCTTACCCAGCGGGGCCGGGGAGCTGTTTTTT.

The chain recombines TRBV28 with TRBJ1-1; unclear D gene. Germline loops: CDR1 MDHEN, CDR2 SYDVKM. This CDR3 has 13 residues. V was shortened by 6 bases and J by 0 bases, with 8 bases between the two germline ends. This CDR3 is CASRLNMNTEAFF. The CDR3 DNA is TGTGCCAGCAGGTTGAATATGAACACTGAAGCTTTCTTT.

The CDR3 protein is CAWSVARKGGYTF. The CDR3 DNA is TGTGCCTGGAGTGTAGCGCGTAAGGGAGGCTACACCTTC. The J gene is TRBJ1-2, the V gene TRBV30; D is undetermined. V lost 0 bases, J lost 8 bases, and 13 bases lay in between. Looked up from germline, CDR1 is GTSNPN and CDR2 is SVGIG (reference sequence). The CDR3 runs 13 residues.

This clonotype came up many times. The CDR3 DNA reads TGTGCCTGGAGGGGCCATAGCACAGATACGCAGTATTTT. The encoded protein is CAWRGHSTDTQYF. The chain is built from TRBV30 and TRBJ2-3; D is uncertain. V gave up 3 bases and J gave up 0 bases, with 7 bases separating them. The CDR3 sequence is 13 residues long. Germline V gene data show CDR1 as GTSNPN and CDR2 as SVGIG (reference sequence).

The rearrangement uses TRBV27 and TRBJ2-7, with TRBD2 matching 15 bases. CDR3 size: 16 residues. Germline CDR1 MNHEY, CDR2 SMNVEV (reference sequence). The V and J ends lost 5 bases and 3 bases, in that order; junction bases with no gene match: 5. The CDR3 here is CASSPGTSGGFYEQYF. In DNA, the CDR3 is TGTGCCAGCAGTCCAGGGACTAGCGGGGGGTTCTACGAGCAGTACTTC.

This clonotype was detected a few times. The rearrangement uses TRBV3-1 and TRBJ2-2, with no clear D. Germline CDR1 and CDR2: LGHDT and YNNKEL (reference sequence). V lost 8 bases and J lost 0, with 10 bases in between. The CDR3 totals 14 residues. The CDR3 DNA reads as TGTGCCAGCCACCAGACACCGAACACCGGGGAGCTGTTTTTT. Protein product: CASHQTPNTGELFF.

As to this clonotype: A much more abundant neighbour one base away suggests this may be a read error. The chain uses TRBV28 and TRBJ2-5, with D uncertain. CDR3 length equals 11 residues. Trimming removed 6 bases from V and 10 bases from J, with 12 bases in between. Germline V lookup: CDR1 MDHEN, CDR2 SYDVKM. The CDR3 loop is CASRFTRDQYF. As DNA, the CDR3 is TGTGCCAGCAGATTTACAAGAGACCAGTACTTC.